These 18 T cell receptor beta chains originate from one sample sequenced in a study of T cell changes during pregnancy in multiple sclerosis. Profiling relied on immunoSEQ multiplex PCR, and the TCRdb table lists in-frame clones only, not all of them. The profile shows around 39,000 clones, 70% to 90% of them singletons. Sequenced here: CD8+ T cells from peripheral blood mononuclear cells, sampled in the first trimester of pregnancy. The receptors shown here come from a female donor with multiple sclerosis, enrolled in a pregnancy study.

The chain carries TRBV10-3 and TRBJ1-2; D gene unclear. V dropped 6 bases and J dropped 5 bases, with 7 bases sitting between them. Germline CDR1 ENHRY, CDR2 SYGVKD. The CDR3 has 11 amino acids. CDR3 nucleotide sequence: TGTGCCATCAGACAGCTATATGGCTACACCTTC. Translated, it gives CAIRQLYGYTF.

V is TRBV7-7 and J is TRBJ2-3; 8 bases map to TRBD1. Germline values: CDR1 SSHAT, CDR2 FNYEAQ (reference sequence). V dropped 4 bases and J dropped 0; count of bases not matched to a gene: 6. The CDR3 has 16 amino acids. The CDR3 sequence is CASSSFPGGSTDTQYF. CDR3 DNA sequence: TGTGCCAGCAGCTCCTTTCCAGGGGGCAGCACAGATACGCAGTATTTT.

The chain couples TRBV28 to TRBJ1-4; no firm D call. CDR1 and CDR2 (germline): MDHEN, SYDVKM. Trimming cost V 3 bases and J 8 bases, with 13 bases left between them. This CDR3 has 14 amino acids. The CDR3 sequence: CASSLVGEEEKLFF. The CDR3, as DNA: TGTGCCAGCAGTTTGGTGGGAGAAGAGGAAAAACTGTTTTTT.

The V gene is TRBV5-6, the J gene TRBJ2-1, with TRBD2 identical over 7 bases. The germline V gene encodes CDR1 SGHDT and CDR2 YYEEEE. This CDR3 region has 14 residues. Losses at the gene ends were 3 bases for V and 7 bases for J; bases not matched to a gene: 7. In DNA form, the CDR3 reads TGTGCCAGCAGCTCCGGACTAGTCCCAAATGAGCAGTTCTTC. This gives the protein CASSSGLVPNEQFF.

J is TRBJ1-2 and V is TRBV10-3; 9 nucleotides line up with TRBD1. The CDR3 loop spans 15 amino acids. Germline V CDR1 and CDR2: ENHRY, SYGVKD. J gave up 1 base and V 5 bases, and 5 bases lay outside the gene matches. DNA of the CDR3: TGTGCCATCAGTTTAGGACAGGGGATTAACTATGGCTACACCTTC. It codes for CAISLGQGINYGYTF.

The chain employs TRBV4-1 and TRBJ1-6, with 10 bases aligning to TRBD1. The CDR3 spans 18 residues. The V segment lost 2 bases and the J segment 10 bases; nucleotides outside the gene matches: 14. The germline V gene has CDR1 MGHRA and CDR2 YSYEKL. CDR3 loop: CASSQTPSGTGEGSPLHF. For the CDR3, the DNA is TGCGCCAGCAGCCAAACCCCATCGGGGACAGGGGAGGGATCACCCCTCCACTTT.

The V gene is TRBV6-4, the J gene TRBJ2-3; 9 positions agree with TRBD1. Germline-derived CDR1 and CDR2 are MRHNA and SNTAGT. V lost 8 bases, J lost 4 bases, and 7 bases stayed unmatched. This CDR3 is built from 14 residues. The CDR3 is CASSETGGPDTQYF. CDR3 in DNA: TGTGCCAGCTCCGAGACAGGGGGACCAGATACGCAGTATTTT.

The genes are TRBV19 and TRBJ1-3; D remains ambiguous. Trimming removed 10 bases at V and 4 bases at J, with 14 bases between. The CDR3 loop spans 13 amino acids. CDR1 and CDR2 (germline): LNHDA, SQIVND (reference sequence). The CDR3 DNA reads as TGTGCCACTCTGTGGCGGTCCGGAAACACCATATATTTT. Its translation: CATLWRSGNTIYF.

The rearrangement joins TRBV11-2 to TRBJ2-7; D perhaps matches TRBD2 (6 bases). The CDR3 loop spans 14 amino acids. Trimming removed 1 base from V and 2 bases from J, with 9 bases in between. In germline, CDR1 is SGHAT, CDR2 FQNNGV. The CDR3 DNA follows: TGTGCCAGCAGCTTAGGCGGGGCGACCTACGAGCAGTACTTC. Protein: CASSLGGATYEQYF.

Only a few counts were recorded for this clone. This chain uses TRBV4-1 with TRBJ1-5, with 8 bases identical to TRBD1. The germline gives CDR1 MGHRA, CDR2 YSYEKL. V gave up 2 bases and J gave up 4 bases; unmatched junction bases: 7. The CDR3 is made up of 16 amino acids. The CDR3 DNA reads as TGCGCCAGCAGCCAATCTGCAGGGGGCCGTAATCAGCCCCAGCATTTT. Translated: CASSQSAGGRNQPQHF.

The rearrangement links TRBV15 to TRBJ2-2, with TRBD2 identical over 7 bases. The germline gives CDR1 LNHNV, CDR2 YYDKDF (reference sequence). The V and J ends lost 9 bases and 5 bases, in that order; junction bases with no gene match: 3. The CDR3 has 12 amino acids. The CDR3 spells CATGGQTGELFF. DNA for the CDR3: TGTGCCACGGGAGGGCAAACCGGGGAGCTGTTTTTT.

This chain uses TRBV5-1 with TRBJ2-7, with 8 bases identical to TRBD1. Germline V gene lookup returns CDR1 SGHRS and CDR2 YFSETQ. This CDR3 is built from 16 residues. The V segment lost 3 bases and the J segment 6 bases; nucleotides outside the gene matches: 14. CDR3 loop: CASSSPGQVPDFEQYF. In DNA, the CDR3 is TGCGCCAGCAGCTCACCGGGACAGGTCCCGGACTTCGAGCAGTACTTC.

CDR3 in amino acids: CASSYSPGVRSPLHF. The CDR3 DNA reads TGTGCCAGCAGTTACTCCCCGGGGGTCCGGTCACCCCTCCACTTT. The J gene is TRBJ1-6, the V gene TRBV6-6, with TRBD1 as a possible D gene (5 bases). Germline CDR1 reads MNHNY; CDR2 reads SVGAGI (reference sequence). The CDR3 is 15 amino acids. Trimming took off 0 bases at V and 10 bases at J, with 13 bases between the two ends.

This clone was found once. The chain links TRBV11-2 to TRBJ2-7; D remains ambiguous. The germline CDR1 and CDR2 sequences are SGHAT and FQNNGV. CDR3 length: 12 amino acids. Between the trimmed V and J ends, which lost 5 bases and 2 bases, there was a span of 7 bases. DNA of the CDR3: TGTGCCAGCAGCCTTATTGCCTACGAGCAGTACTTC. It translates to CASSLIAYEQYF.

This sequence joins TRBV5-5 and TRBJ1-1; 7 bases are shared with TRBD1. Per the germline V gene, CDR1 is SGHKS and CDR2 is YYEKEE (reference sequence). The junction had 6 bases not matched to a gene; V was cut back by 4 bases and J by 6 bases. The CDR3 sequence is 13 residues long. CDR3 amino acids: CASSLSGTAEAFF. The CDR3 nucleotides read TGTGCCAGCAGCCTATCCGGGACAGCTGAAGCTTTCTTT.

V is TRBV11-3 and J is TRBJ2-1; TRBD2 matches 10 bases. Trimming took 1 base from V and 8 from J; bases not matched to a gene: 5. The CDR3 runs 15 residues. CDR1 is SGHNT and CDR2 is YENEEA in the germline V gene. The CDR3 nucleotides are TGTGCCAGCAGCTTAGGAGCGGGGGGGCAGGATGAGCAGTTCTTC. Protein product: CASSLGAGGQDEQFF.

This rearrangement joins TRBV9 to TRBJ2-3; 8 nucleotides align to TRBD2. This CDR3 has 16 amino acids. Germline values: CDR1 SGDLS, CDR2 YYNGEE. Trimming removed 3 bases from V and 3 bases from J; junction bases left unmatched: 9. The CDR3 here is CASSGSGGRSTDTQYF. DNA for the CDR3: TGTGCCAGCAGCGGCAGCGGGGGCCGGTCTACAGATACGCAGTATTTT.

This clone was counted once. The rearrangement joins TRBV21-1 to TRBJ2-3; TRBD1 was called by the table and not checked on the DNA. TRBV21-1 is listed as a pseudogene. This CDR3 region has 14 residues. As DNA, the CDR3 is TGTGCCAGGATAGGACAGTCCCAGTCGGATACGCAGTATTTT. This translates into CARIGQSQSDTQYF.